The 3 T cell receptor beta chains in this list originate from one sample, sequenced in a study of blood T cell repertoires in COVID-19. The repertoire was sequenced with immunoSEQ multiplex PCR; TCRdb's copy has only in-frame clones and lacks some. Counted here are over 200,000 clones, roughly 89% occurring once; the ten biggest clones make up 2% to 2.5%. Specimen: peripheral blood. The receptors were gathered from a young man who had recovered from COVID-19.

This chain connects TRBV5-4 to TRBJ1-4, with D uncertain. Germline CDR1 is SGHNT and CDR2 is YYREEE (reference sequence). V shed 4 bases and J shed 2 bases, with 15 bases lying between them. This CDR3 region has 16 residues. The CDR3 nucleotides are TGTGCCAGCAGCCTCGGGCCCTGGAGGACTAATGAAAAACTGTTTTTT. This encodes CASSLGPWRTNEKLFF.

The CDR3 DNA reads as TGTGCCAGTAGTATTCGGTTAATGAACACTGAAGCTTTCTTT. This encodes CASSIRLMNTEAFF. The genes are TRBV19 and TRBJ1-1; unclear D gene. This CDR3 comprises 14 residues. Looked up from germline, CDR1 is LNHDA and CDR2 is SQIVND (reference sequence). The ends were cut back, 3 bases at V and 0 bases at J, with 8 bases in the middle.

The V and J genes are TRBV10-3 and TRBJ2-1; 7 bases fit TRBD1. CDR3 length: 15 residues. Germline V gene data show CDR1 as ENHRY and CDR2 as SYGVKD. The junction had 9 bases not matched to a gene; V was cut back by 6 bases and J by 4 bases. The CDR3 here is CAISGTGAPYNEQFF. CDR3 DNA: TGTGCCATCAGCGGAACAGGGGCTCCTTACAATGAGCAGTTCTTC.